The clone carrying this T cell receptor beta chain was seen repeatedly, ten times or more. Alpha and beta constant-region primers primed reverse transcription of around 540 ng RNA. Using multiplexing indices, alpha and beta chain libraries were generated apart by chain-specific third strand synthesis. TCRdb passed the 5' RACE reads through MiXCR, listing each CDR3 protein once. Counted here are several thousand distinct CDR3 sequences, about 8.6% occurring once; the ten biggest clones make up less than 30%. The data derive from a study of HIV-infected patients and healthy controls. Roughly three months, about 14 weeks, into antiretroviral therapy, follow-up blood was collected. The repertoire came from unfractionated whole blood and reflected all unsorted peripheral T cells. V lost 1 base and J lost 4; bases outside the gene matches: 14. The CDR3 runs to 18 residues.

The TCR was taken from an adult with HIV infection. The chain is built from TRBV12-3 or TRBV12-4 and TRBJ2-5; 8 nucleotides match TRBD2. The sample consisted of blood, taken during antiretroviral therapy. The CDR3 reads CASSLGVGAGGFGETQYF. The CDR3 bases are TGTGCCAGCAGTTTAGGTGTGGGGGCGGGAGGCTTTGGAGAGACCCAGTACTTC.